This T cell receptor beta chain was identified in a study of blood T cell repertoires in COVID-19. Study summary: Sources were T cells, B-cell-depleted T cells, or PBMCs; the material itself was cDNA or gDNA.

V was clipped by 5 bases and J by 3 bases; unmatched bases: 7. The CDR3 contains 14 residues. CDR1 and CDR2 (germline): SGHRS, YFSETQ. In the authors' methods: Reference gene primer amplification in the assay estimated nucleated cell counts. Libraries were prepared by immunoSEQ multiplex PCR; TCRdb keeps only in-frame clonotypes and omits some of them. Clone size and V and J calls were adopted from that table, with D and trimming inferred from the DNA. This sample carries approximately 190,000 clones, approximately 85% of them seen once, and the ten largest clones take 5.1%. Sequencing was carried out using peripheral blood. The chain uses TRBV5-1 and TRBJ2-7; 8 bases are a match to TRBD2. This receptor was taken from a woman between 65 and 79 years old with active or convalescent COVID-19. The CDR3 here is CASSSEGLVYEQYF. In nucleotides, the CDR3 is TGCGCCAGCAGTTCGGAGGGACTAGTCTACGAGCAGTACTTC.